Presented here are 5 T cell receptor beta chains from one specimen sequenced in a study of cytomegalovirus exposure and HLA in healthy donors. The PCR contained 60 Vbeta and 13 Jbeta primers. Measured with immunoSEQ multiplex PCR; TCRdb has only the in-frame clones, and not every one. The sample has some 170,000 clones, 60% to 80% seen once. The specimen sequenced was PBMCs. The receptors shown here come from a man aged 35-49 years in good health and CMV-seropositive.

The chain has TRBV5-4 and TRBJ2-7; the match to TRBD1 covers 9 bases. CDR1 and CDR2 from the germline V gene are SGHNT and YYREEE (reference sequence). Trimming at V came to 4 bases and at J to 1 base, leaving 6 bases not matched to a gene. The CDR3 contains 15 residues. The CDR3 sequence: CASSAAGTGSYEQYF. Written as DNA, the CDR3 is TGTGCCAGCAGCGCGGCCGGGACAGGGTCCTACGAGCAGTACTTC. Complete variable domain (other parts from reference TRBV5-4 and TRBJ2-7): ETGVTQSPTHLIKTRGQQVTLRCSSQSGHNTVSWYQQALGQGPQFIFQYYREEENGRGNFPPRFSGLQFPNYSSELNVNALELDDSALYLCASSAAGTGSYEQYFGPGTRLTVT.

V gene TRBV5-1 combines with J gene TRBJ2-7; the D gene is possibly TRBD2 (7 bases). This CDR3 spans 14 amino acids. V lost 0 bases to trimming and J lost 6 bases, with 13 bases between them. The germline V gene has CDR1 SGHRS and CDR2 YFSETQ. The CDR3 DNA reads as TGCGCCAGCAGCTTGGAGGGAGGGGGACTCGAGCAGTACTTC. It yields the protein CASSLEGGGLEQYF.

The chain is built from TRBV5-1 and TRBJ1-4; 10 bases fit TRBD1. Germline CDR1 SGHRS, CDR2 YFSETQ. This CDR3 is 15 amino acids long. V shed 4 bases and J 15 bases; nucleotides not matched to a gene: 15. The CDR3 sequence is CASSRGQGPAAPVFF. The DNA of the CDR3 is TGCGCCAGCAGCCGGGGACAGGGGCCTGCCGCGCCAGTGTTTTTT.

Written as DNA, the CDR3 is TGTGCCAGCAGACCCGCTAGCGGGAGCCTGGCCGATGAGCAGTTCTTC. Amino acid sequence: CASRPASGSLADEQFF. The rearrangement joins TRBV2 to TRBJ2-1, with 10 bases aligning to TRBD2. Germline V CDR1 and CDR2: SNHLY, FYNNEI. The CDR3 length is 16 residues. Losses at the gene ends were 6 bases for V and 8 bases for J; bases not matched to a gene: 13.

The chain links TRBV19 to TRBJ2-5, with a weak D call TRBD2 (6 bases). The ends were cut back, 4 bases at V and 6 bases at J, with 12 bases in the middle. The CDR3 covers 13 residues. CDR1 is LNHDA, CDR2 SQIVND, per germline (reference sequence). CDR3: CASSTSSVKTQYF. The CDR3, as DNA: TGTGCCAGTAGTACTTCTAGCGTTAAGACCCAGTACTTC.